This passage covers 30 T cell receptor beta chains from one sample sequenced in a study of blood T cell repertoires in COVID-19. Measured with immunoSEQ multiplex PCR; TCRdb has only the in-frame clones, and not every one. The table includes over 20,000 clones, roughly 84% detected once. The material sequenced was peripheral blood. Source of these receptors: a human donor in a cohort sampled during active COVID-19.

This clone was seen more than once but under ten times. J is TRBJ1-1 and V is TRBV7-2, with TRBD1 identical over 7 bases. The CDR3 loop spans 16 amino acids. Germline CDR1 reads SGHTA; CDR2 reads FQGNSA. Trimming at V came to 5 bases and at J to 2 bases, leaving 11 bases not matched to a gene. CDR3 protein: CASSLQGQNFNTEAFF. The CDR3, as DNA: TGTGCCAGCAGCCTCCAGGGACAGAACTTTAACACTGAAGCTTTCTTT.

This clone turned up a few times. This sequence joins TRBV9 and TRBJ2-2; 7 positions match TRBD1. The CDR3 is 14 residues long. Per the germline V gene, CDR1 is SGDLS and CDR2 is YYNGEE. V shed 3 bases, J shed 6 bases, and the junction held 5 bases outside the gene matches. The CDR3 DNA reads TGTGCCAGCAGCGCCGTTACAGGGGCCGGGGAGCTGTTTTTT. Amino acids: CASSAVTGAGELFF. Drawing the rest from reference TRBV9 and TRBJ2-2, the complete variable domain is DSGVTQTPKHLITATGQRVTLRCSPRSGDLSVYWYQQSLDQGLQFLIQYYNGEERAKGNILERFSAQQFPDLHSELNLSSLELGDSALYFCASSAVTGAGELFFGEGSRLTVL.

Concerning this clone: Since a far larger clone is one base different, this is likely a read error. CDR3 residues: CACSDRGLYEQYF. CDR3 DNA: TGTGCCTGCAGCGACCGGGGTCTCTACGAGCAGTACTTC. V usage is TRBV7-2 and J usage is TRBJ2-7; possible D gene TRBD2, 5 bases. From germline, CDR1 is SGHTA and CDR2 FQGNSA. The CDR3 loop spans 13 amino acids.

This chain joins TRBV4-2 and TRBJ2-3, with D perhaps matching TRBD2 (5 bases). The CDR3 contains 15 residues. V lost 1 base, J lost 3 bases, and 11 bases lay in between. In germline, CDR1 is LGHNA, CDR2 YNFKEQ. The CDR3 reads CASSQVPSLTDTQYF. For the CDR3, the DNA is TGTGCCAGCAGCCAAGTTCCTAGCTTAACAGATACGCAGTATTTT.

V usage is TRBV4-3 and J usage is TRBJ1-4, with TRBD1 as a possible D gene (6 bases). The V gene's germline CDR1 is LGHNA and CDR2 YSLEER. V gave up 2 bases and J gave up 8 bases, with 18 bases separating them. This CDR3 spans 16 amino acids. The CDR3 region is CASSQRGGGGQEKLFF. Written as DNA, the CDR3 is TGCGCCAGCAGCCAAAGGGGTGGGGGTGGACAGGAAAAACTGTTTTTT.

V usage is TRBV28 and J usage is TRBJ2-7; 7 bases are a match to TRBD2. V lost 2 bases and J lost 0; bases outside the gene matches: 4. This CDR3 contains 15 residues. Germline lookup yields CDR1 MDHEN and CDR2 SYDVKM. The CDR3 DNA follows: TGTGCCAGCAGTTTACTAGCGGAGAGCTCCTACGAGCAGTACTTC. Translating gives CASSLLAESSYEQYF.

The chain is built from TRBV6-1 and TRBJ2-7; 8 bases line up with TRBD1. Germline CDR1 and CDR2: MNHNS and SASEGT. This CDR3 region has 14 residues. With V trimmed by 2 bases and J by 4 bases, 4 bases remained unmatched. The CDR3 DNA reads as TGTGCCAGCAGTGAATTAAGACAGGGGTACGAGCAGTACTTC. Translating it yields CASSELRQGYEQYF.

The chain employs TRBV5-1 and TRBJ1-1; 12 bases align to TRBD1. J gave up 3 bases and V 7 bases, and 10 bases lay outside the gene matches. The CDR3 totals 16 residues. The germline V gene has CDR1 SGHRS and CDR2 YFSETQ. CDR3: CASRLGQGARDTEAFF. In DNA, the CDR3 is TGCGCCAGCCGCCTGGGACAGGGGGCGAGGGACACTGAAGCTTTCTTT.

This clone was observed once. The DNA of the CDR3 is TGTGCCAGCAGCCAACCAGGACTAGCGGGGGGCCTCACAGATACGCAGTATTTT. It is translated as CASSQPGLAGGLTDTQYF. The chain recombines TRBV7-3 with TRBJ2-3; 14 bases are a match to TRBD2. Trimming at V came to 5 bases and at J to 2 bases, leaving 9 bases not matched to a gene. CDR3 length: 18 amino acids. Germline V gene lookup returns CDR1 SGHTA and CDR2 FQGTGA. Variable domain in full (rest from reference TRBV7-3 and TRBJ2-3): GAGVSQTPSNKVTEKGKYVELRCDPISGHTALYWYRQSLGQGPEFLIYFQGTGAADDSGLPNDRFFAVRPEGSVSTLKIQRTERGDSAVYLCASSQPGLAGGLTDTQYFGPGTRLTVL.

The chain links TRBV6-2 or TRBV6-3 to TRBJ2-1, with TRBD2 matching over 15 bases. CDR1 and CDR2 (germline): MNHEY, SVGEGT. The trim removed 2 bases at V and 7 bases at J, leaving 3 bases unmatched. The CDR3 totals 16 residues. The chain's CDR3 is CASSYGTSGRWNEQFF. The CDR3 DNA sequence: TGTGCCAGCAGTTACGGGACTAGCGGGAGGTGGAATGAGCAGTTCTTC.

The chain uses TRBV9 and TRBJ1-2; unclear D gene. The CDR3 is made up of 13 amino acids. CDR1 is SGDLS and CDR2 is YYNGEE in the germline V gene. Deletions cut 0 bases from V and 3 bases from J, with 6 bases between. This CDR3 is CASSVDQDYGYTF. DNA of the CDR3: TGTGCCAGCAGCGTAGATCAGGACTATGGCTACACCTTC.

This chain joins TRBV28 and TRBJ1-4, with D perhaps TRBD1 (6 bases). The CDR3 spans 15 residues. V was trimmed by 8 bases and J by 1 base, leaving 14 bases between them. Germline CDR1 is MDHEN and CDR2 is SYDVKM. The CDR3 DNA follows: TGTGCCAGCGGAGCGGGGGCAGGAACTAATGAAAAACTGTTTTTT. Amino acid sequence: CASGAGAGTNEKLFF.

The rearrangement uses TRBV7-9 and TRBJ2-2, with D unclear. The V end was cut by 0 bases, the J end by 1 base, with 18 bases between. This CDR3 has 19 amino acids. The germline V gene has CDR1 SEHNR and CDR2 FQNEAQ (reference sequence). CDR3 in DNA: TGTGCCAGCAGCTTAGCGCTCGGTAGTAGTACGAGGAACACCGGGGAGCTGTTTTTT. Residues: CASSLALGSSTRNTGELFF. Full variable domain (outside the CDR3, taken from reference TRBV7-9 and TRBJ2-2): DTGVSQNPRHKITKRGQNVTFRCDPISEHNRLYWYRQTLGQGPEFLTYFQNEAQLEKSRLLSDRFSAERPKGSFSTLEIQRTEQGDSAMYLCASSLALGSSTRNTGELFFGEGSRLTVL.

The chain joins TRBV5-1 to TRBJ1-1; maybe TRBD1 (6 bases). Germline V gene data show CDR1 as SGHRS and CDR2 as YFSETQ. The V and J ends lost 0 bases and 0 bases respectively, with 9 bases between them. The CDR3 spans 15 residues. CDR3 nucleotides: TGCGCCAGCAGCTTGGGGGACATGTTGAACACTGAAGCTTTCTTT. Amino acids: CASSLGDMLNTEAFF.

The chain employs TRBV5-1 and TRBJ2-1; 9 nucleotides line up with TRBD2. The CDR3 is 15 residues long. V trimming: 0 bases; J trimming: 2 bases; junction bases outside the gene matches: 0. CDR1 and CDR2 from the germline V gene are SGHRS and YFSETQ. The CDR3 protein is CASSLERGAYNEQFF. CDR3 sequence (DNA): TGCGCCAGCAGCTTGGAGCGGGGGGCCTACAATGAGCAGTTCTTC.

This chain uses TRBV27 with TRBJ1-5, with 9 bases matching TRBD1. Germline V CDR1 and CDR2: MNHEY, SMNVEV (reference sequence). V shed 4 bases, J shed 6 bases, and the junction held 10 bases outside the gene matches. This CDR3 spans 16 amino acids. CDR3 loop: CASSSSQGALGQPQHF. In DNA, the CDR3 is TGTGCCAGCAGTTCGTCACAGGGGGCGCTTGGTCAGCCCCAGCATTTT.

The rearrangement joins TRBV4-3 to TRBJ2-7; 8 bases fit TRBD1. Germline V gives CDR1 LGHNA, CDR2 YSLEER. V lost 4 bases, J lost 1 base, and 9 bases stayed unmatched. The CDR3 totals 16 residues. The CDR3 region is CASSPSATGESYEQYF. DNA of the CDR3: TGCGCCAGCAGCCCGTCGGCGACAGGGGAGTCCTACGAGCAGTACTTC.

The CDR3 is CASSSQGASYNEQFF. Here the CDR3 DNA reads TGCGCCAGCAGCTCACAGGGGGCCTCCTACAATGAGCAGTTCTTC. The chain is built from TRBV5-1 and TRBJ2-1; TRBD1 matches at 9 bases. V dropped 3 bases and J dropped 0; count of bases not matched to a gene: 1. The CDR3 runs 15 residues. Germline V CDR1 and CDR2: SGHRS, YFSETQ.

CDR3 protein: CASSWVPGQDTDTQYF. CDR3 DNA sequence: TGCGCCAGCAGCTGGGTCCCGGGACAGGACACAGATACGCAGTATTTT. The chain couples TRBV5-1 to TRBJ2-3; 8 bases agree with TRBD1. Germline V gives CDR1 SGHRS, CDR2 YFSETQ. The CDR3 loop spans 16 amino acids. V dropped 3 bases and J dropped 2; count of bases not matched to a gene: 8. The full variable domain, its missing parts supplied by reference TRBV5-1 and TRBJ2-3, is KAGVTQTPRYLIKTRGQQVTLSCSPISGHRSVSWYQQTPGQGLQFLFEYFSETQRNKGNFPGRFSGRQFSNSRSEMNVSTLELGDSALYLCASSWVPGQDTDTQYFGPGTRLTVL.

The rearrangement joins TRBV7-2 to TRBJ2-2; TRBD1 is a possible D gene (5 bases). Trimming took 3 bases from V and 1 from J, leaving 6 bases between them. This CDR3 spans 14 amino acids. Germline V gene lookup returns CDR1 SGHTA and CDR2 FQGNSA. Here the CDR3 DNA reads TGTGCCAGCAGCTTGCAGGGGAACACCGGGGAGCTGTTTTTT. It encodes CASSLQGNTGELFF. The variable domain in full, completed from reference TRBV7-2 and TRBJ2-2, reads GAGVSQSPSNKVTEKGKDVELRCDPISGHTALYWYRQSLGQGLEFLIYFQGNSAPDKSGLPSDRFSAERTGGSVSTLTIQRTQQEDSAVYLCASSLQGNTGELFFGEGSRLTVL.

The chain couples TRBV19 to TRBJ1-2, with D hard to call. CDR1 and CDR2 from the germline V gene are LNHDA and SQIVND (reference sequence). The CDR3 runs 14 residues. Trimming pared 7 bases from V and 7 bases from J, leaving 19 bases between. CDR3 nucleotides: TGTGCCAGTAAAGCGGCGGCTGGGGTAGGTGGCTACACCTTC. Residues: CASKAAAGVGGYTF.

Relative to its sample, this clone is medium-sized. The V gene is TRBV7-2, the J gene TRBJ2-1; 9 bases align to TRBD1. The CDR3 is 15 amino acids. Trimming at V came to 5 bases and at J to 2 bases, leaving 4 bases not matched to a gene. The germline V gene has CDR1 SGHTA and CDR2 FQGNSA. The CDR3 DNA reads as TGTGCCAGCAGCCACGGACAGGGGACCTACAATGAGCAGTTCTTC. This codes for CASSHGQGTYNEQFF.

A single count supports this clone. The rearrangement joins TRBV18 to TRBJ2-5; a possible D gene is TRBD2 (6 bases). The V gene's germline CDR1 is KGHSH and CDR2 LQKENI. The CDR3 consists of 15 residues. V lost 1 base and J 4 bases, leaving 13 bases between the germline ends. CDR3 sequence reads: CASSPQEGKGETQYF. CDR3 in DNA: TGTGCCAGCTCACCACAGGAGGGTAAAGGAGAGACCCAGTACTTC.

The genes are TRBV3-1 (or the pseudogene TRBV3-2) and TRBJ1-2, with 8 nucleotides matching TRBD1. Per germline, CDR1 LGHDT and CDR2 YNNKEL (reference sequence). V lost 4 bases to trimming and J lost 7 bases; unmatched junction nucleotides: 8. This CDR3 is 14 amino acids long. Here the CDR3 DNA reads TGTGCCAGCAGCCGCCAGGACAGGGTGGCTGGCTACACCTTC. Its protein product is CASSRQDRVAGYTF.

This chain links TRBV7-3 with TRBJ2-1; D perhaps matches TRBD1 (5 bases). This CDR3 has 16 residues. Deletions cut 2 bases from V and 7 bases from J, with 18 bases between. CDR1 and CDR2 (germline): SGHTA, FQGTGA. The CDR3, as DNA: TGTGCCAGCAGCTTAGGGGCAGTGCGGACCATAAATGAGCAGTTCTTC. It specifies CASSLGAVRTINEQFF.

The chain uses TRBV29-1 and TRBJ1-1, with TRBD1 matching over 7 bases. CDR1 is SQVTM and CDR2 is ANQGSEA in the germline V gene. The CDR3 length is 15 residues. The ends lost 3 bases at V and 5 bases at J; junction bases unmatched: 12. In nucleotides, the CDR3 is TGCAGCGTTGAGGACAGGTCCGGAGTAGTTACTGAAGCTTTCTTT. It translates to CSVEDRSGVVTEAFF.

This clone has a handful of counts. A read error likely explains this, since a far larger clone differs by one base. The chain links TRBV7-9 to TRBJ1-5, with 7 bases lining up with TRBD1. Germline lookup yields CDR1 SEHNR and CDR2 FQNEAQ (reference sequence). This CDR3 has 14 residues. V lost 6 bases to trimming and J lost 0 bases; unmatched junction nucleotides: 2. The CDR3 DNA reads TGTGCCAGCAGTACAGGGGATAGCAATCAGCCCCAGCATTTT. Protein sequence: CASSTGDSNQPQHF.

CDR3 nucleotides: TGTGCCATCAGGGGACTAACTTCACAAGAGACCCAGTACTTC. This codes for CAIRGLTSQETQYF. The chain employs TRBV10-3 and TRBJ2-5, with TRBD2 matching over 7 bases. The CDR3 spans 14 residues. Germline lookup yields CDR1 ENHRY and CDR2 SYGVKD. V lost 6 bases and J lost 2; bases outside the gene matches: 6.

The V call is TRBV9, the J call TRBJ2-1; a weak D match, TRBD2 (5 bases). The CDR3 has 15 amino acids. V was pared by 0 bases and J by 8 bases, with 15 bases between. The germline V gene encodes CDR1 SGDLS and CDR2 YYNGEE. In DNA form, the CDR3 reads TGTGCCAGCAGCGTAGGTTCCTACAGCGGCTATGAGCAGTTCTTC. Translating it yields CASSVGSYSGYEQFF.

This chain connects TRBV9 to TRBJ1-1, with 7 bases aligning to TRBD1. V was pared by 3 bases and J by 1 base, with 18 bases of the junction left unmatched. Germline CDR1 and CDR2: SGDLS and YYNGEE. The CDR3 totals 19 residues. Written as DNA, the CDR3 is TGTGCCAGCAGCGCCCGGACAGGACTCCCTGGGGCAGGGAACACTGAAGCTTTCTTT. Its translation: CASSARTGLPGAGNTEAFF.